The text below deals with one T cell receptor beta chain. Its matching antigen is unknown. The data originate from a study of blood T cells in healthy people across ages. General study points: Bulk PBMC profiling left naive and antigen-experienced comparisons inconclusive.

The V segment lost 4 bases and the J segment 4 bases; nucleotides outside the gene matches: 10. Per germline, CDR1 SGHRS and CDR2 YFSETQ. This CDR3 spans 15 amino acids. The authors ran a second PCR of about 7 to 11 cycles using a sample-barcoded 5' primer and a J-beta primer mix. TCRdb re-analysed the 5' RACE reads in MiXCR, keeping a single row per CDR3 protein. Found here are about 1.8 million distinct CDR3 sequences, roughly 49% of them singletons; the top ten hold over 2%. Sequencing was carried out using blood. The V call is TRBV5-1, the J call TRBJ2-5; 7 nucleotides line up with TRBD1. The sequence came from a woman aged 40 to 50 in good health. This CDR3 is CASSPPTGVGETQYF. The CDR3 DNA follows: TGCGCCAGCAGCCCTCCTACAGGGGTGGGAGAGACCCAGTACTTC. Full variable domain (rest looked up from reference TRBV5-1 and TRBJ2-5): KAGVTQTPRYLIKTRGQQVTLSCSPISGHRSVSWYQQTPGQGLQFLFEYFSETQRNKGNFPGRFSGRQFSNSRSEMNVSTLELGDSALYLCASSPPTGVGETQYFGPGTRLLVL.